Below, 31 T cell receptor beta chains from the same sample are listed, as sequenced in a study of T cell responses to AZD1222 COVID-19 vaccine. Sequencing used immunoSEQ multiplex PCR; TCRdb keeps in-frame clones, though not all of them. The data hold roughly 77,000 clones, with roughly 90% observed a single time. The specimen comprised peripheral blood, sampled on day 0 of AZD1222 vaccination. All receptors derive from an adult in good health.

This clone was detected once. The chain has TRBV6-2 or TRBV6-3 and TRBJ2-1; D uncertain. CDR3 length equals 13 residues. Germline loops: CDR1 MNHEY, CDR2 SVGEGT. The V end was cut by 4 bases, the J end by 4 bases, with 8 bases between. Written as DNA, the CDR3 is TGTGCCAGCAGTTGGTCGGATTACAATGAGCAGTTCTTC. Translated, it gives CASSWSDYNEQFF.

The chain uses TRBV15 and TRBJ1-4; D may be TRBD1 (5 bases). V was pared by 0 bases and J by 8 bases, with 13 bases between. Germline V CDR1 and CDR2: LNHNV, YYDKDF (reference sequence). The CDR3 is 15 residues long. The CDR3 reads CATSRDGRGGEKLFF. DNA of the CDR3: TGTGCCACCAGCAGAGATGGAAGGGGAGGCGAAAAACTGTTTTTT.

The chain recombines TRBV28 with TRBJ1-1; TRBD1 agrees at 9 bases. V was clipped by 6 bases and J by 4 bases; unmatched bases: 9. CDR1 is MDHEN, CDR2 SYDVKM, per germline. CDR3 length: 15 residues. The CDR3 sequence: CASRLGDRGGTEAFF. The CDR3 nucleotides read TGTGCCAGCAGGCTAGGAGACAGGGGGGGCACTGAAGCTTTCTTT.

This sequence joins TRBV19 and TRBJ1-2, with no clear D. This CDR3 is built from 14 residues. Trimming stripped 7 bases from V and 1 base from J, with 13 bases between. Germline V CDR1 and CDR2: LNHDA, SQIVND (reference sequence). CDR3 loop: CASKGFRSNYGYTF. The CDR3 DNA follows: TGTGCCAGTAAAGGGTTTCGGAGTAACTATGGCTACACCTTC. The full variable domain, with the rest looked up from reference TRBV19 and TRBJ1-2, is DGGITQSPKYLFRKEGQNVTLSCEQNLNHDAMYWYRQDPGQGLRLIYYSQIVNDFQKGDIAEGYSVSREKKESFPLTVTSAQKNPTAFYLCASKGFRSNYGYTFGSGTRLTVV.

The V and J genes are TRBV6-5 and TRBJ2-7; D may be TRBD1 (6 bases). The CDR3 has 16 residues. Germline lookup yields CDR1 MNHEY and CDR2 SVGAGI. Trimming took off 4 bases at V and 0 bases at J, with 16 bases between the two ends. This CDR3 reads CASSSLQGFSSYEQYF. CDR3 nucleotide sequence: TGTGCCAGCAGTTCCTTACAGGGTTTCAGCTCCTACGAGCAGTACTTC.

The rearrangement links TRBV11-3 to TRBJ1-2, with D unclear. The CDR3 runs to 15 residues. Trimming removed 4 bases at V and 0 bases at J, with 12 bases between. Germline loops: CDR1 SGHNT, CDR2 YENEEA. The DNA of the CDR3 is TGTGCCAGCAGCTACGACACGAAAACTAACTATGGCTACACCTTC. This gives the protein CASSYDTKTNYGYTF.

This chain links TRBV12-3 or TRBV12-4 with TRBJ1-4, with D unclear. Between the trimmed V and J ends, which lost 8 bases and 8 bases, there was a span of 12 bases. This CDR3 is 12 amino acids long. The CDR3: CASANRKEKLFF. The DNA of the CDR3 is TGTGCCAGCGCAAATCGAAAGGAAAAACTGTTTTTT.

The chain uses TRBV5-1 and TRBJ2-7; no reliable D call. The CDR3 is 16 amino acids. Looked up from germline, CDR1 is SGHRS and CDR2 is YFSETQ. V gave up 0 bases and J gave up 2 bases, with 15 bases separating them. CDR3 nucleotides: TGCGCCAGCAGCTTGGGAATAACAGTGGTGCCCTACGAGCAGTACTTC. Its protein is CASSLGITVVPYEQYF.

The chain uses TRBV28 and TRBJ1-2; D not resolved. The V end was cut by 7 bases, the J end by 7 bases, with 19 bases between. The CDR3 extends over 14 amino acids. Germline lookup yields CDR1 MDHEN and CDR2 SYDVKM. CDR3 sequence reads: CASTQWGSLPGYTF. In DNA, the CDR3 is TGTGCCAGCACCCAGTGGGGAAGTCTACCTGGCTACACCTTC.

A single count supports this clone. V gene TRBV5-4 combines with J gene TRBJ2-3; D might be TRBD2 (5 bases). V was trimmed by 1 base and J by 0 bases, leaving 9 bases between them. The CDR3 covers 15 residues. Germline CDR1 and CDR2: SGHNT and YYREEE (reference sequence). In DNA, the CDR3 is TGTGCCAGCAGCTTGCGAGGGCCTAGCACAGATACGCAGTATTTT. It yields the protein CASSLRGPSTDTQYF. Filled out from reference TRBV5-4 and TRBJ2-3, the complete variable domain reads ETGVTQSPTHLIKTRGQQVTLRCSSQSGHNTVSWYQQALGQGPQFIFQYYREEENGRGNFPPRFSGLQFPNYSSELNVNALELDDSALYLCASSLRGPSTDTQYFGPGTRLTVL.

J is TRBJ1-2 and V is TRBV10-3; D remains ambiguous. Germline V gene sequence: CDR1 ENHRY, CDR2 SYGVKD. CDR3 length: 12 residues. Trimming shortened V by 4 bases and J by 2 bases, and 5 bases separated the two germline ends. In nucleotides, the CDR3 is TGTGCCATCAGTGGGGAGAACTATGGCTACACCTTC. Translation gives CAISGENYGYTF.

This clone was counted once. The CDR3 loop reads CASSLQGTGYGYTF. DNA of the CDR3: TGTGCCAGCAGCTTACAGGGGACGGGGTATGGCTACACCTTC. The chain has TRBV5-4 and TRBJ1-2; TRBD1 aligns across 7 bases. Trimming at V came to 2 bases and at J to 5 bases, leaving 6 bases not matched to a gene. Germline V lookup: CDR1 SGHNT, CDR2 YYREEE (reference sequence). The CDR3 spans 14 residues.

V is TRBV2 and J is TRBJ1-2, with D hard to call. V lost 0 bases and J 7 bases, leaving 3 bases between the germline ends. CDR1 and CDR2 (germline): SNHLY, FYNNEI. The CDR3 runs to 11 residues. The chain's CDR3 is CASSEARGYTF. Written as DNA, the CDR3 is TGTGCCAGCAGTGAAGCGCGTGGCTACACCTTC.

This chain uses TRBV30 with TRBJ1-1, with TRBD1 matching 7 bases. V lost 5 bases and J lost 6; bases outside the gene matches: 15. The CDR3 has 15 residues. CDR1 and CDR2 from the germline V gene are GTSNPN and SVGIG (reference sequence). CDR3 protein: CAWHRGETLPPEAFF. DNA for the CDR3: TGTGCCTGGCACAGGGGCGAAACACTCCCCCCTGAAGCTTTCTTT.

This clone was recorded once. The rearrangement links TRBV6-5 to TRBJ2-7; a weak D match, TRBD1 (6 bases). CDR3 length: 14 amino acids. Germline V gives CDR1 MNHEY, CDR2 SVGAGI. Trimming took off 6 bases at V and 4 bases at J, with 16 bases between the two ends. CDR3 loop: CASRTIGTLYEQYF. In DNA, the CDR3 is TGTGCCAGCAGAACCATCGGGACACTGTACGAGCAGTACTTC.

This chain links TRBV28 with TRBJ1-1, with TRBD1 as a possible D gene (5 bases). Germline values: CDR1 MDHEN, CDR2 SYDVKM. Trimming cost V 3 bases and J 4 bases, with 15 bases left between them. This CDR3 comprises 15 residues. The CDR3, as DNA: TGTGCCAGCAGTTTTCATAGGGGCGGAATCACTGAAGCTTTCTTT. Its protein product is CASSFHRGGITEAFF.

The V gene is TRBV28, the J gene TRBJ2-7; D remains unclear. V was cut by 6 bases and J by 0 bases, with 24 bases left in between. This CDR3 comprises 18 residues. CDR1 MDHEN and CDR2 SYDVKM come from the germline V gene. The CDR3 DNA reads TGTGCCAGCAGGGCCGGAGCCTTAAGCTCGAAAAGCTCCTACGAGCAGTACTTC. This encodes CASRAGALSSKSSYEQYF.

This chain links TRBV7-8 with TRBJ2-3, with TRBD2 as a possible D gene (6 bases). V lost 5 bases to trimming and J lost 4 bases, with 10 bases between them. The CDR3 consists of 13 residues. Germline V gives CDR1 SGHVS, CDR2 FQNEAQ. This chain's CDR3 is CASSRLVADTQYF. In nucleotides, the CDR3 is TGTGCCAGCAGCCGACTAGTGGCAGATACGCAGTATTTT.

The chain couples TRBV18 to TRBJ1-5, with unresolved D. Germline V gene lookup returns CDR1 KGHSH and CDR2 LQKENI. The CDR3 contains 14 residues. V shed 2 bases and J shed 6 bases, with 11 bases lying between them. This CDR3 reads CASSPGVSPQPQHF. The CDR3 DNA sequence: TGTGCCAGCTCACCAGGGGTTTCCCCTCAGCCCCAGCATTTT.

V is TRBV18 and J is TRBJ1-3; 8 bases are a match to TRBD1. The junction had 8 bases not matched to a gene; V was cut back by 2 bases and J by 2 bases. The V gene's germline CDR1 is KGHSH and CDR2 LQKENI. The CDR3 covers 17 residues. The CDR3 loop reads CASSPTPDRGAGNTIYF. The CDR3 coding sequence is TGTGCCAGCTCACCAACCCCTGACAGGGGCGCTGGAAACACCATATATTTT.

This sequence joins TRBV2 and TRBJ1-1; D remains unclear. Trimming took off 6 bases at V and 2 bases at J, with 7 bases between the two ends. The CDR3 is 12 residues long. Germline V lookup: CDR1 SNHLY, CDR2 FYNNEI. The CDR3 bases are TGTGCCAGCAGCCAAGGTAACACTGAAGCTTTCTTT. The encoded protein is CASSQGNTEAFF.

The V call is TRBV7-6, the J call TRBJ2-1; TRBD1 might be the D (6 bases). The CDR3 contains 13 residues. Germline CDR1 is SGHVS and CDR2 is FNYEAQ. V was pared by 5 bases and J by 7 bases, with 12 bases between. CDR3 amino acids: CASSTTGTNEQFF. The CDR3, as DNA: TGTGCCAGCAGCACTACAGGGACGAATGAGCAGTTCTTC. The full variable domain, in which reference TRBV7-6 and TRBJ2-1 provide the parts outside the CDR3, is GAGVSQSPRYKVTKRGQDVALRCDPISGHVSLYWYRQALGQGPEFLTYFNYEAQQDKSGLPNDRFSAERPEGSISTLTIQRTEQRDSAMYRCASSTTGTNEQFFGPGTRLTVL.

The chain recombines TRBV6-1 with TRBJ2-5; a weak D match, TRBD1 (6 bases). Germline-derived CDR1 and CDR2 are MNHNS and SASEGT. Trimming removed 3 bases from V and 2 bases from J, with 10 bases in between. The CDR3 runs to 14 residues. CDR3 bases: TGTGCCAGCAGTGACGGACAGCCTCAAGAGACCCAGTACTTC. Residues: CASSDGQPQETQYF.

The chain recombines TRBV18 with TRBJ1-1, with a weak D call TRBD1 (6 bases). V lost 0 bases and J lost 4, with 15 bases in between. Germline V CDR1 and CDR2: KGHSH, LQKENI. The CDR3 is made up of 16 amino acids. The CDR3, as DNA: TGTGCCAGCTCACCACCCGAGACAGGAGGGAGCACTGAAGCTTTCTTT. It translates to CASSPPETGGSTEAFF. Drawing the rest from reference TRBV18 and TRBJ1-1, the complete variable domain is NAGVMQNPRHLVRRRGQEARLRCSPMKGHSHVYWYRQLPEEGLKFMVYLQKENIIDESGMPKERFSAEFPKEGPSILRIQQVVRGDSAAYFCASSPPETGGSTEAFFGQGTRLTVV.

The genes are TRBV12-3 or TRBV12-4 and TRBJ2-1; D unclear. This CDR3 contains 12 residues. The V gene lost 5 bases and the J gene lost 4 bases, with 6 bases spanning the gap. The CDR3 reads CASSKQYNEQFF. CDR3 bases: TGTGCCAGCAGTAAACAGTACAATGAGCAGTTCTTC.

This clone showed up just once. V usage is TRBV19 and J usage is TRBJ1-5, with D possibly TRBD1 on 5 matching bases. In germline, CDR1 is LNHDA, CDR2 SQIVND (reference sequence). This CDR3 contains 13 residues. Between the trimmed V and J ends, which lost 7 bases and 4 bases, there was a span of 11 bases. CDR3 nucleotides: TGTGCCAGTACTTTCAGGGTAAATCAGCCCCAGCATTTT. This sequence encodes CASTFRVNQPQHF.

This chain links TRBV12-3 or TRBV12-4 with TRBJ1-2, with D hard to call. This CDR3 contains 12 residues. Trimming removed 4 bases from V and 3 bases from J, with 6 bases in between. The CDR3, as DNA: TGTGCCAGCAGTTACGGGGACTATGGCTACACCTTC. It specifies CASSYGDYGYTF.

J is TRBJ1-1 and V is TRBV7-9; D is uncertain. Trimming stripped 1 base from V and 4 bases from J, with 7 bases between. The germline V gene has CDR1 SEHNR and CDR2 FQNEAQ (reference sequence). CDR3 length equals 13 residues. CDR3: CASSLVMGTEAFF. The CDR3 DNA follows: TGTGCCAGCAGCTTAGTTATGGGCACTGAAGCTTTCTTT.

The genes are TRBV4-1 and TRBJ2-7; 8 positions agree with TRBD2. Germline V lookup: CDR1 MGHRA, CDR2 YSYEKL. Germline trimming cut 2 bases from V and 0 bases from J; bases unmatched to any gene: 9. The CDR3 is made up of 17 amino acids. CDR3 sequence: CASSQLPGGISSYEQYF. CDR3 bases: TGCGCCAGCAGCCAACTACCGGGAGGGATCTCCTCCTACGAGCAGTACTTC.

The chain joins TRBV5-1 to TRBJ1-6; 9 bases are shared with TRBD1. V was pared by 5 bases and J by 10 bases, with 13 bases of the junction left unmatched. CDR3 size: 16 residues. CDR1 and CDR2 from the germline V gene are SGHRS and YFSETQ. The CDR3, as DNA: TGCGCCAGCAGTTTACTACCGGGACAGGGATCATCACCCCTCCACTTT. Protein sequence: CASSLLPGQGSSPLHF.

This chain joins TRBV9 and TRBJ1-1; D call uncertain. The CDR3 has 13 residues. Germline V CDR1 and CDR2: SGDLS, YYNGEE. The V end lost 0 bases, the J end lost 4 bases, and 7 bases lay between the germline ends. DNA of the CDR3: TGTGCCAGCAGCGTAGGCAGCGGCACTGAAGCTTTCTTT. It yields the protein CASSVGSGTEAFF.